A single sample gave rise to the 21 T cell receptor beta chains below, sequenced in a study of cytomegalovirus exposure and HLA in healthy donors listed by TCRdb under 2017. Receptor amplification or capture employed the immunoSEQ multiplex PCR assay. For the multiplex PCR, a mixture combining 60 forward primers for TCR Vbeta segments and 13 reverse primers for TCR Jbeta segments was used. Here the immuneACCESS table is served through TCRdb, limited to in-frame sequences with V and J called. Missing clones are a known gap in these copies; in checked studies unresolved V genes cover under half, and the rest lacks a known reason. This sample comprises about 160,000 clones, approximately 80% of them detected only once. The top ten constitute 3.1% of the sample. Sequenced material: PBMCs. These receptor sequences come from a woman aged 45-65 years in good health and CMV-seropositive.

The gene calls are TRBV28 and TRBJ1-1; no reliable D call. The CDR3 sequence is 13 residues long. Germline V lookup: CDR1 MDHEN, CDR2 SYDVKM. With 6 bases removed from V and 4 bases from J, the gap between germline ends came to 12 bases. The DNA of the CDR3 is TGTGCCAGCAGCCCAAGAGGGAGCACTGAAGCTTTCTTT. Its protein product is CASSPRGSTEAFF.

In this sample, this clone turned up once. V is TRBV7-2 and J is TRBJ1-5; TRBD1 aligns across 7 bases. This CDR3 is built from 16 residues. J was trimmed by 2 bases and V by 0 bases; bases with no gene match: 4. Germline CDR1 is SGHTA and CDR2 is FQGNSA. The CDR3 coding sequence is TGTGCCAGCAGCTTAGCCGGGACAGAAGGCAATCAGCCCCAGCATTTT. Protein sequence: CASSLAGTEGNQPQHF.

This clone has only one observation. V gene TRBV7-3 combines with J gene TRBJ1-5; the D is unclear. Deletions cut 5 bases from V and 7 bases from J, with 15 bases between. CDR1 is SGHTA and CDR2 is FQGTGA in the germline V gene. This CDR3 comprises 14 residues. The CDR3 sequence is CASSRLSYSQPQHF. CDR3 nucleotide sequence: TGTGCCAGCAGCCGTTTATCTTATTCCCAGCCCCAGCATTTT. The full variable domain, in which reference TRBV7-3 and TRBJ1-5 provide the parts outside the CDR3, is GAGVSQTPSNKVTEKGKYVELRCDPISGHTALYWYRQSLGQGPEFLIYFQGTGAADDSGLPNDRFFAVRPEGSVSTLKIQRTERGDSAVYLCASSRLSYSQPQHFGDGTRLSIL.

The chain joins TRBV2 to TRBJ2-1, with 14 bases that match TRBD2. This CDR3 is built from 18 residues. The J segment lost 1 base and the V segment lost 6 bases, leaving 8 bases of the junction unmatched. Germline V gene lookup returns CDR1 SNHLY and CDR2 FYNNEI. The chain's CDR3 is CASRGTSGRGGSYNEQFF. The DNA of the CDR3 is TGTGCCAGCAGGGGGACTAGCGGGAGAGGTGGGTCCTACAATGAGCAGTTCTTC.

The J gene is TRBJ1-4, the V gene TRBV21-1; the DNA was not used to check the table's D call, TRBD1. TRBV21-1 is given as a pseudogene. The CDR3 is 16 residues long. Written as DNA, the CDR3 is TGTGCCAGCAGCTTCGTTCCTTGGACAGGGAATGAAAAACTGTTTTTT. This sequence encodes CASSFVPWTGNEKLFF.

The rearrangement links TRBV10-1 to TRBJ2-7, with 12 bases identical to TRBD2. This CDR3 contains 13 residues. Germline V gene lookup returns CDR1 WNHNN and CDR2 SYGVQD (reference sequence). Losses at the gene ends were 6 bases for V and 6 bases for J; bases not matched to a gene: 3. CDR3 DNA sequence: TGCGCCAGCAGCGTGGGACTAGCGGGCGAGCAGTACTTC. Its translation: CASSVGLAGEQYF.

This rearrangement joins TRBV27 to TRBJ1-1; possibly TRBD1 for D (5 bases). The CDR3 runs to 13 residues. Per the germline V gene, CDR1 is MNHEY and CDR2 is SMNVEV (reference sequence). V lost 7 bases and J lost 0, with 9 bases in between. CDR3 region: CASKWGLNTEAFF. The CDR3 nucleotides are TGTGCCAGCAAATGGGGCCTGAACACTGAAGCTTTCTTT.

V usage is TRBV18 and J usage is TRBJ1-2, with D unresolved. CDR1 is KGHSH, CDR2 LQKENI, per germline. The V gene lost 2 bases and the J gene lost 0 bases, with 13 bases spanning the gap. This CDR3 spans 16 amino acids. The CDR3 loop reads CASSPLAVNANYGYTF. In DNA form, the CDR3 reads TGTGCCAGCTCACCATTGGCCGTGAATGCTAACTATGGCTACACCTTC.

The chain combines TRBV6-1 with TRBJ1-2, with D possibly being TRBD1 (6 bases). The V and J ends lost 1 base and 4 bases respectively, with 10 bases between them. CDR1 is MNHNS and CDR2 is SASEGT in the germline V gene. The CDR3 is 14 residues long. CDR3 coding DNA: TGTGCCAGCAGTGAAGGTTGGACAGCCTATGGCTACACCTTC. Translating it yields CASSEGWTAYGYTF.

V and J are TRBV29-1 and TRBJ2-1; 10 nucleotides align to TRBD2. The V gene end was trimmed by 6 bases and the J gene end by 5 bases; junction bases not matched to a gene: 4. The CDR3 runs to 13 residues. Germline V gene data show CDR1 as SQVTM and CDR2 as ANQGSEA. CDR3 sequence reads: CSVGTSADNEQFF. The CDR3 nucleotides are TGCAGCGTCGGGACTAGCGCTGACAATGAGCAGTTCTTC.

The CDR3 is CASSYSTGEGSYEQYF. As DNA, the CDR3 is TGTGCCAGCAGTTACTCTACAGGTGAAGGATCCTACGAGCAGTACTTC. The chain employs TRBV6-5 and TRBJ2-7; the D gene is possibly TRBD1 (5 bases). The V end was cut by 0 bases, the J end by 1 base, with 13 bases between. There are 16 residues in the CDR3. Germline assignment: CDR1 MNHEY and CDR2 SVGAGI.

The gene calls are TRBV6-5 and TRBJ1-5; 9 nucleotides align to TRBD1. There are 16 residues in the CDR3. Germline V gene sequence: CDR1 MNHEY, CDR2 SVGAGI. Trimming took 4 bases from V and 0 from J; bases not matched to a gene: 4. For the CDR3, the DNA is TGTGCCAGCAGTTTACAGGGGGCATATAGCAATCAGCCCCAGCATTTT. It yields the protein CASSLQGAYSNQPQHF.

CDR3 sequence (DNA): TGCGCCAGCAGCCCGTCGGGCACAGATACGCAGTATTTT. Encoded protein: CASSPSGTDTQYF. The rearrangement links TRBV10-1 to TRBJ2-3, with no clear D. Germline CDR1 and CDR2: WNHNN and SYGVQD (reference sequence). V shed 6 bases and J shed 1 base, with 8 bases lying between them. This CDR3 has 13 residues.

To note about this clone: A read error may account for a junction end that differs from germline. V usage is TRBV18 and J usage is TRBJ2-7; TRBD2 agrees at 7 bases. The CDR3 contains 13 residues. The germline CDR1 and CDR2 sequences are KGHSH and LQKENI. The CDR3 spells CASTPSGRYEQYF. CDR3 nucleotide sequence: TGTGCCAGCACACCTAGCGGTCGCTACGAGCAGTACTTC.

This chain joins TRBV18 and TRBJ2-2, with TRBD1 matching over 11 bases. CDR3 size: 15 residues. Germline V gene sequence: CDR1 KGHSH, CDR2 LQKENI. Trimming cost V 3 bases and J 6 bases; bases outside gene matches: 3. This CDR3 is CASSPRDRGSGELFF. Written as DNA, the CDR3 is TGTGCCAGCTCACCCCGGGACAGGGGGTCCGGGGAGCTGTTTTTT.

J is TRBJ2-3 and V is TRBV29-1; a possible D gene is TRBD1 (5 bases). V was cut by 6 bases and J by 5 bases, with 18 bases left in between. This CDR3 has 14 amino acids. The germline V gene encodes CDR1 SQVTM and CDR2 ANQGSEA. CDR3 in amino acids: CSVDSGSRVDTQYF. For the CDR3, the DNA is TGCAGCGTCGACAGTGGCTCCCGGGTAGATACGCAGTATTTT.

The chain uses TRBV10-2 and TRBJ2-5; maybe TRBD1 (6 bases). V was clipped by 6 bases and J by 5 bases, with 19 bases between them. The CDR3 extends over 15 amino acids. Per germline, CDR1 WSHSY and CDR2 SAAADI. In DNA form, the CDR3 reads TGCGCCAGCAGGATTGCCGGGACATCGAGTGAGACCCAGTACTTC. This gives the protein CASRIAGTSSETQYF.

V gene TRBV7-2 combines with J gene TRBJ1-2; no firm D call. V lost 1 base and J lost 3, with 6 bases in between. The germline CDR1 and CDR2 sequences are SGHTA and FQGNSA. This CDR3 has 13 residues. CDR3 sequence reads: CASSLDRYYGYTF. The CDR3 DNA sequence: TGTGCCAGCAGCTTAGATAGATACTATGGCTACACCTTC.

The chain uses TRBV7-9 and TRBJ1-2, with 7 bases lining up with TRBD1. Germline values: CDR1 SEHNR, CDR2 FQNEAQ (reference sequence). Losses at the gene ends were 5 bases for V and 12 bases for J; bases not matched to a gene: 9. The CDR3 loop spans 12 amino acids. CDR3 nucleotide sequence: TGTGCCAGCAGCCCTGGGACAGCCATTCACACCTTC. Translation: CASSPGTAIHTF.

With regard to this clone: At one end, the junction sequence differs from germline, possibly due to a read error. The CDR3 reads CASSLQGVPQETQYF. The CDR3 nucleotides read TGTGCTAGCAGCTTACAGGGCGTACCCCAAGAGACCCAGTACTTC. The rearrangement joins TRBV7-7 to TRBJ2-5, with D possibly matching TRBD1 (6 bases). CDR3 size: 15 residues. Germline CDR1 reads SSHAT; CDR2 reads FNYEAQ (reference sequence).

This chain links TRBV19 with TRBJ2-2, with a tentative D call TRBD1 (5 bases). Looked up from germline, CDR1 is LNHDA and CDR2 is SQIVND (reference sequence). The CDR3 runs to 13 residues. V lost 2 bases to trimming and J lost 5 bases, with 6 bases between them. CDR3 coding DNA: TGTGCCAGTAGTATAAGGGGAACCGGGGAGCTGTTTTTT. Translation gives CASSIRGTGELFF.